These 15 T cell receptor beta chains were all obtained from the same sample, sequenced in a study of cytomegalovirus exposure and HLA in healthy donors. The data were produced by immunoSEQ multiplex PCR, yet TCRdb's version contains in-frame clones alone and is incomplete. The data hold 300,000 to 450,000 clones, with 70% to 90% observed a single time. Sequences were obtained from PBMCs. The receptors originated from a woman younger than 35 in good health and CMV-seronegative.

The genes are TRBV6-1 and TRBJ1-5, with D possibly TRBD1 on 5 matching bases. The ends were cut back, 0 bases at V and 0 bases at J, with 15 bases in the middle. The CDR3 runs 18 residues. CDR1 is MNHNS, CDR2 SASEGT, per germline. CDR3 sequence: CASSEARSAGNSNQPQHF. CDR3 sequence (DNA): TGTGCCAGCAGTGAAGCGCGTTCGGCAGGGAATAGCAATCAGCCCCAGCATTTT.

This clone was recorded once. This rearrangement joins TRBV5-1 to TRBJ2-7; 7 bases align to TRBD1. CDR3 length: 14 amino acids. Germline CDR1 SGHRS, CDR2 YFSETQ. The V gene end was trimmed by 0 bases and the J gene end by 5 bases; junction bases not matched to a gene: 5. The CDR3 DNA reads TGCGCCAGCAGCTTGGGACAGGGATTCCACGAGCAGTACTTC. It is translated as CASSLGQGFHEQYF.

V is TRBV27 and J is TRBJ2-2; D call uncertain. V was shortened by 6 bases and J by 5 bases, with 10 bases between the two germline ends. The CDR3 loop spans 13 amino acids. The V gene's germline CDR1 is MNHEY and CDR2 SMNVEV (reference sequence). This CDR3 reads CASSPTTTGELFF. The CDR3 DNA is TGTGCCAGCAGCCCTACTACGACCGGGGAGCTGTTTTTT.

DNA of the CDR3: TGCAGCGTCGCCCCTCGGGTACAGGTTGCGGGGGATACGCAGTATTTT. It is translated as CSVAPRVQVAGDTQYF. The chain uses TRBV29-1 and TRBJ2-3; possible D gene TRBD2, 6 bases. The CDR3 loop spans 16 amino acids. V shed 6 bases and J shed 6 bases, with 25 bases lying between them. Germline loops: CDR1 SQVTM, CDR2 ANQGSEA.

The rearrangement joins TRBV29-1 to TRBJ1-3; possibly TRBD1 for D (6 bases). Germline loops: CDR1 SQVTM, CDR2 ANQGSEA. The germline V and J ends were trimmed by 8 bases and 5 bases, with 16 bases remaining between them. The length of the CDR3 is 13 residues. The CDR3 loop reads CSSMDSGRNTIYF. The DNA for the CDR3 is TGCAGCAGCATGGACAGTGGACGAAACACCATATATTTT.

The V and J genes are TRBV7-3 and TRBJ2-1; D is unresolved. V was shortened by 3 bases and J by 4 bases, with 7 bases between the two germline ends. Germline CDR1 and CDR2: SGHTA and FQGTGA. The CDR3 has 13 residues. The CDR3 DNA is TGTGCCAGCAGCTTGGCAGCGTACAATGAGCAGTTCTTC. Amino acids: CASSLAAYNEQFF.

The rearrangement joins TRBV5-1 to TRBJ2-5, with 8 bases identical to TRBD2. The trim removed 1 base at V and 3 bases at J, leaving 8 bases unmatched. This CDR3 comprises 16 residues. Germline V gene lookup returns CDR1 SGHRS and CDR2 YFSETQ. This chain's CDR3 is CASSLFISGIKETQYF. The CDR3 DNA reads TGCGCCAGCAGCTTGTTTATTAGCGGGATTAAAGAGACCCAGTACTTC.

The rearrangement links TRBV6-6 to TRBJ1-1; the D gene is possibly TRBD1 (5 bases). Between the trimmed V and J ends, which lost 5 bases and 5 bases, there was a span of 15 bases. The CDR3 covers 14 residues. From germline, CDR1 is MNHNY and CDR2 SVGAGI (reference sequence). The CDR3 spells CASSPTGGPTEAFF. The CDR3 nucleotides read TGTGCCAGCAGTCCTACGGGGGGTCCGACTGAAGCTTTCTTT.

This chain uses TRBV5-1 with TRBJ2-5; D uncertain. Trimming pared 0 bases from V and 3 bases from J, leaving 9 bases between. CDR1 and CDR2 from the germline V gene are SGHRS and YFSETQ. The CDR3 length is 14 residues. This chain's CDR3 is CASSLAPTKETQYF. CDR3 DNA sequence: TGCGCCAGCAGCTTGGCCCCAACTAAAGAGACCCAGTACTTC. Full variable domain (rest looked up from reference TRBV5-1 and TRBJ2-5): KAGVTQTPRYLIKTRGQQVTLSCSPISGHRSVSWYQQTPGQGLQFLFEYFSETQRNKGNFPGRFSGRQFSNSRSEMNVSTLELGDSALYLCASSLAPTKETQYFGPGTRLLVL.

The chain carries TRBV5-4 and TRBJ2-7; 8 bases are shared with TRBD1. Germline CDR1 reads SGHNT; CDR2 reads YYREEE (reference sequence). CDR3 size: 16 residues. V lost 4 bases to trimming and J lost 0 bases; unmatched junction nucleotides: 9. The CDR3, as DNA: TGTGCCAGCAGCGCCCCGGGACAGGTCAACTCCTACGAGCAGTACTTC. This sequence encodes CASSAPGQVNSYEQYF.

This clone was picked up one time. Written as DNA, the CDR3 is TGTGCCAGCAGTTCCTTGACTAGCGGCTCCTACAATGAGCAGTTCTTC. Protein sequence: CASSSLTSGSYNEQFF. This chain links TRBV27 with TRBJ2-1, with TRBD2 identical over 9 bases. The germline CDR1 and CDR2 sequences are MNHEY and SMNVEV (reference sequence). With 4 bases clipped from V and 0 bases from J, the junction kept 4 bases outside the gene matches. CDR3 length: 16 residues.

The chain uses TRBV27 and TRBJ2-3; 7 bases line up with TRBD2. CDR3 size: 14 residues. Per the germline V gene, CDR1 is MNHEY and CDR2 is SMNVEV (reference sequence). V lost 5 bases to trimming and J lost 5 bases; unmatched junction nucleotides: 7. The CDR3 region has the DNA TGTGCCAGCAGTCCCGGGGAGGGGTTAGATACGCAGTATTTT. The encoded protein is CASSPGEGLDTQYF.

The rearrangement uses TRBV4-2 and TRBJ2-4; 12 bases match TRBD2. The germline CDR1 and CDR2 sequences are LGHNA and YNFKEQ. Trimming took 0 bases from V and 5 from J; bases not matched to a gene: 5. The CDR3 is 17 residues long. In nucleotides, the CDR3 is TGTGCCAGCAGCCAAGATAAGACTAGCGGGAGACAAAACATTCAGTACTTC. Translation gives CASSQDKTSGRQNIQYF.

The rearrangement joins TRBV11-2 to TRBJ1-2; tentative D call: TRBD1 (5 bases). This CDR3 spans 16 amino acids. V lost 0 bases to trimming and J lost 7 bases, with 18 bases between them. Per the germline V gene, CDR1 is SGHAT and CDR2 is FQNNGV. CDR3: CASSLEGTPTLAGYTF. CDR3 DNA: TGTGCCAGCAGCTTAGAAGGGACTCCAACGTTGGCTGGCTACACCTTC.

The chain carries TRBV7-8 and TRBJ2-7; 8 bases are shared with TRBD2. CDR1 is SGHVS and CDR2 is FQNEAQ in the germline V gene. CDR3 length: 20 amino acids. Trimming removed 5 bases from V and 4 bases from J; junction bases left unmatched: 25. The DNA of the CDR3 is TGTGCCAGCAGCAGACCAGAGATTAGCGGGAAGGCGGGGGCGGTATACGAGCAGTACTTC. Its translation is CASSRPEISGKAGAVYEQYF.